Following are 31 T cell receptor beta chains from one sample sequenced in a study of cytomegalovirus exposure and HLA in healthy donors. Both 60 Vbeta primers and 13 Jbeta primers went into the PCR. Libraries were prepared by immunoSEQ multiplex PCR; TCRdb keeps only in-frame clonotypes and omits some of them. The sample shows approximately 130,000 clones, 6.5% to 9.5% of them seen only once. Sample: PBMCs. The source of these receptors is a middle-aged woman in good health and CMV-seropositive.

This clone was observed a handful of times. The rearrangement uses TRBV28 and TRBJ2-7; 8 bases match TRBD2. CDR1 and CDR2 from the germline V gene are MDHEN and SYDVKM. V shed 4 bases and J 5 bases; nucleotides not matched to a gene: 7. This CDR3 has 14 residues. This CDR3 is CASSSSGPPDEQYF. The CDR3 DNA follows: TGTGCCAGCAGTTCTAGCGGGCCCCCAGACGAGCAGTACTTC.

This clone has just a few counts. This CDR3 reads CASSLVRVQYNEQFF. The DNA for the CDR3 is TGCGCCAGCAGCTTGGTCCGGGTCCAATACAATGAGCAGTTCTTC. The chain employs TRBV5-1 and TRBJ2-1; D gene uncertain. V was cut by 0 bases and J by 4 bases, with 11 bases left in between. Germline values: CDR1 SGHRS, CDR2 YFSETQ. This CDR3 comprises 15 residues.

This clone has more than one count but fewer than ten. The rearrangement links TRBV25-1 to TRBJ2-5; no clear D. The germline V and J ends were trimmed by 6 bases and 4 bases, with 6 bases remaining between them. The CDR3 is 11 residues long. Germline V gives CDR1 MGHDK, CDR2 SYGVNS. CDR3 in DNA: TGTGCCAGCAGCCGCGGAGAGACCCAGTACTTC. It yields the protein CASSRGETQYF.

The rearrangement uses TRBV5-1 and TRBJ1-1, with D possibly matching TRBD1 (5 bases). Germline V gives CDR1 SGHRS, CDR2 YFSETQ. V was cut by 0 bases and J by 0 bases, with 9 bases left in between. The CDR3 covers 15 residues. The CDR3 bases are TGCGCCAGCAGCTTGGAGACAGTGTTGAACACTGAAGCTTTCTTT. Translating gives CASSLETVLNTEAFF.

The V gene is TRBV5-1, the J gene TRBJ2-3, with a tentative D call TRBD1 (5 bases). Per the germline V gene, CDR1 is SGHRS and CDR2 is YFSETQ. The CDR3 consists of 15 residues. Between the trimmed V and J ends, which lost 1 base and 3 bases, there was a span of 12 bases. The CDR3 reads CASSLRQPGTDTQYF. The CDR3 DNA is TGCGCCAGCAGCTTGAGACAGCCCGGGACAGATACGCAGTATTTT.

This clone was observed a handful of times. CDR3 sequence (DNA): TGTGCCAGCAACCCTTCGGACGGCCGGGGACCCCTCCACTTT. Translation: CASNPSDGRGPLHF. This chain connects TRBV11-2 to TRBJ1-6; D remains ambiguous. V dropped 7 bases and J dropped 12 bases, with 19 bases sitting between them. In germline, CDR1 is SGHAT, CDR2 FQNNGV. The CDR3 contains 14 residues.

This clone was seen a few times. The rearrangement joins TRBV30 to TRBJ2-3, with D possibly being TRBD2 (6 bases). Trimming left V 5 bases short and J 4 bases short, with 16 bases between. The CDR3 loop spans 14 amino acids. Germline V gives CDR1 GTSNPN, CDR2 SVGIG (reference sequence). The chain's CDR3 is CAWGDSWRADTQYF. The CDR3 DNA follows: TGTGCCTGGGGGGACTCCTGGAGGGCAGATACGCAGTATTTT.

CDR3 sequence reads: CASSIQMNTEAFF. Written as DNA, the CDR3 is TGCGCCAGCAGCATCCAAATGAACACTGAAGCTTTCTTT. The rearrangement links TRBV5-1 to TRBJ1-1, with D unclear. Deletions cut 4 bases from V and 0 bases from J, with 7 bases between. The germline V gene encodes CDR1 SGHRS and CDR2 YFSETQ. The CDR3 loop spans 13 amino acids.

The chain couples TRBV4-1 to TRBJ2-5, with 8 bases fitting TRBD2. The J call may be wrong; the DNA end is better matched by TRBJ2-7. The CDR3 runs to 14 residues. Germline V lookup: CDR1 MGHRA, CDR2 YSYEKL. The CDR3 region is CASSQERESYEQYF. CDR3 sequence (DNA): TGCGCCAGCAGCCAGGAGCGGGAGTCCTACGAGCAGTACTTC.

This chain connects TRBV5-1 to TRBJ2-7; 7 nucleotides match TRBD1. Trimming took 2 bases from V and 7 from J; bases not matched to a gene: 9. This CDR3 comprises 14 residues. Germline CDR1 is SGHRS and CDR2 is YFSETQ. In DNA form, the CDR3 reads TGCGCCAGCAGCTTCCTACAGGGGAATGGTGAGCAGTACTTC. This encodes CASSFLQGNGEQYF.

This clone showed up just a few times. The chain links TRBV19 to TRBJ2-2; a weak D match, TRBD1 (7 bases). V lost 6 bases to trimming and J lost 3 bases, with 11 bases between them. The germline gives CDR1 LNHDA, CDR2 SQIVND (reference sequence). The CDR3 is 14 residues long. In nucleotides, the CDR3 is TGTGCCAGTAGCCTCAGGGGGGACACCGGGGAGCTGTTTTTT. It encodes CASSLRGDTGELFF.

The table lists this clone with a few counts. The gene calls are TRBV6-1 and TRBJ1-5; D is undetermined. Between the trimmed V and J ends, which lost 8 bases and 4 bases, there was a span of 15 bases. The CDR3 is made up of 14 amino acids. From germline, CDR1 is MNHNS and CDR2 SASEGT. The DNA of the CDR3 is TGTGCCAGCCAAAGGTGGAGGGCGAATCAGCCCCAGCATTTT. Protein sequence: CASQRWRANQPQHF.

The chain links TRBV15 to TRBJ2-2; 9 nucleotides agree with TRBD1. The CDR3 consists of 18 residues. The ends lost 0 bases at V and 2 bases at J; junction bases unmatched: 7. Looked up from germline, CDR1 is LNHNV and CDR2 is YYDKDF (reference sequence). CDR3 DNA: TGTGCCACCAGCAGAGAACTCCCGGGACAGGGTAACACCGGGGAGCTGTTTTTT. This gives the protein CATSRELPGQGNTGELFF.

This clone turned up a few times. The chain couples TRBV7-9 to TRBJ1-1; no clear D gene. V dropped 4 bases and J dropped 8 bases, with 14 bases sitting between them. Looked up from germline, CDR1 is SEHNR and CDR2 is FQNEAQ (reference sequence). The CDR3 covers 13 residues. In nucleotides, the CDR3 is TGTGCCAGCAGCTGGAGGGTCGGACGCGAAGCTTTCTTT. This sequence encodes CASSWRVGREAFF.

The rearrangement links TRBV7-3 to TRBJ2-7, with TRBD2 matching over 7 bases. Germline V gene sequence: CDR1 SGHTA, CDR2 FQGTGA. The CDR3 runs to 18 residues. The V segment lost 1 base and the J segment 2 bases; nucleotides outside the gene matches: 14. The CDR3 nucleotides read TGTGCCAGCAGCTTAAATCCTTTCGGGTGGGGGGGACCCTACGAGCAGTACTTC. This gives the protein CASSLNPFGWGGPYEQYF.

This chain joins TRBV4-1 and TRBJ2-1; 12 positions match TRBD2. CDR3 length equals 15 residues. The V segment lost 3 bases and the J segment 6 bases; nucleotides outside the gene matches: 3. Per germline, CDR1 MGHRA and CDR2 YSYEKL. CDR3 nucleotide sequence: TGCGCCAGCAGCCACCCGGGACTAGCGGGCAATGAGCAGTTCTTC. It yields the protein CASSHPGLAGNEQFF.

The chain recombines TRBV9 with TRBJ2-7, with 7 bases lining up with TRBD2. V was clipped by 8 bases and J by 2 bases; unmatched bases: 7. Germline V gives CDR1 SGDLS, CDR2 YYNGEE. The CDR3 is 13 amino acids. CDR3 amino acids: CASGEGSTYEQYF. The CDR3 DNA follows: TGTGCCAGTGGGGAGGGGTCAACCTACGAGCAGTACTTC.

CDR3 DNA: TGTGCCAGCAGCTTAGGGGGGACCGGAGGGTACCAAGAGACCCAGTACTTC. Translation gives CASSLGGTGGYQETQYF. The rearrangement uses TRBV11-3 and TRBJ2-5, with a possible D match to TRBD2 (6 bases). Germline V lookup: CDR1 SGHNT, CDR2 YENEEA. V shed 1 base and J shed 0 bases, with 15 bases lying between them. The CDR3 is made up of 17 amino acids. Supplemented by reference TRBV11-3 and TRBJ2-5, the full variable domain reads EAGVVQSPRYKIIEKKQPVAFWCNPISGHNTLYWYLQNLGQGPELLIRYENEEAVDDSQLPKDRFSAERLKGVDSTLKIQPAELGDSAVYLCASSLGGTGGYQETQYFGPGTRLLVL.

The rearrangement links TRBV5-1 to TRBJ2-3; 9 nucleotides align to TRBD1. This CDR3 spans 15 amino acids. Looked up from germline, CDR1 is SGHRS and CDR2 is YFSETQ. V lost 4 bases and J lost 4; bases outside the gene matches: 7. Here the CDR3 reads CASSRDRASSDTQYF. The DNA for the CDR3 is TGCGCCAGCAGCCGGGACAGGGCTTCGTCAGATACGCAGTATTTT.

CDR3 DNA: TGTGCCACCAGCACCCGGACAGGGGGGACAGCTTTCTTT. Translation: CATSTRTGGTAFF. The chain recombines TRBV15 with TRBJ1-1, with 10 bases matching TRBD1. V trimming: 4 bases; J trimming: 10 bases; junction bases outside the gene matches: 6. CDR3 size: 13 residues. Per germline, CDR1 LNHNV and CDR2 YYDKDF (reference sequence).

This clone was found a few times. The chain employs TRBV7-2 and TRBJ1-2, with 8 nucleotides matching TRBD1. Germline loops: CDR1 SGHTA, CDR2 FQGNSA. The V segment lost 1 base and the J segment 1 base; nucleotides outside the gene matches: 5. The length of the CDR3 is 16 residues. The CDR3 DNA reads TGTGCCAGCAGCTTAGGGTGGACAGGGTTTAACTATGGCTACACCTTC. Translating it yields CASSLGWTGFNYGYTF.

The table lists this clone with a few counts. The chain combines TRBV19 with TRBJ2-2; weak D call: TRBD1 (6 bases). CDR1 LNHDA and CDR2 SQIVND come from the germline V gene (reference sequence). CDR3 length: 16 residues. V lost 1 base to trimming and J lost 4 bases, with 13 bases between them. CDR3 in amino acids: CASSIGQVLSTGELFF. CDR3 nucleotide sequence: TGTGCCAGTAGTATAGGACAGGTTCTGTCCACCGGGGAGCTGTTTTTT. Complete variable domain (other parts from reference TRBV19 and TRBJ2-2): DGGITQSPKYLFRKEGQNVTLSCEQNLNHDAMYWYRQDPGQGLRLIYYSQIVNDFQKGDIAEGYSVSREKKESFPLTVTSAQKNPTAFYLCASSIGQVLSTGELFFGEGSRLTVL.

The sample holds a few counts of this clone. The chain joins TRBV28 to TRBJ1-3; no firm D call. This CDR3 contains 13 residues. V was trimmed by 3 bases and J by 0 bases, leaving 3 bases between them. CDR1 and CDR2 from the germline V gene are MDHEN and SYDVKM. The CDR3 reads CASSLYSGNTIYF. The CDR3 region has the DNA TGTGCCAGCAGTTTGTACTCTGGAAACACCATATATTTT.

The chain links TRBV18 to TRBJ1-2; TRBD1 agrees at 7 bases. The junction had 9 bases not matched to a gene; V was cut back by 6 bases and J by 8 bases. The CDR3 length is 13 residues. Looked up from germline, CDR1 is KGHSH and CDR2 is LQKENI. The CDR3 sequence is CASSRDRARGYTF. CDR3 DNA sequence: TGTGCCAGCTCCCGAGACAGGGCTCGAGGCTACACCTTC.

This chain connects TRBV4-1 to TRBJ1-6; TRBD1 matches 8 bases. With V trimmed by 0 bases and J by 0 bases, 10 bases remained unmatched. Germline assignment: CDR1 MGHRA and CDR2 YSYEKL. This CDR3 contains 20 residues. The CDR3 is CASSQDRGGGQVSYNSPLHF. The CDR3, as DNA: TGCGCCAGCAGCCAAGATCGCGGAGGGGGACAGGTCTCCTATAATTCACCCCTCCACTTT.

The genes are TRBV6-5 and TRBJ1-2; D is possibly TRBD1 (6 bases). Germline V CDR1 and CDR2: MNHEY, SVGAGI. With 6 bases removed from V and 0 bases from J, the gap between germline ends came to 11 bases. CDR3 length: 14 residues. The chain's CDR3 is CASSGGGPNYGYTF. Here the CDR3 DNA reads TGTGCCAGCAGCGGGGGGGGGCCTAACTATGGCTACACCTTC.

Only a few counts were recorded for this clone. The chain is built from TRBV20-1 and TRBJ1-1; unclear D gene. Per the germline V gene, CDR1 is DFQATT and CDR2 is SNEGSKA (reference sequence). The CDR3 has 11 amino acids. Trimming took off 1 base at V and 8 bases at J, with 8 bases between the two ends. For the CDR3, the DNA is TGCAGTGCTAGAGTACAGCACGAAGCTTTCTTT. Translation gives CSARVQHEAFF.

This clone was counted between two and nine times. The CDR3 DNA reads as TGTGCCAGCAGTTGGGACTCGTACAATGAGCAGTTCTTC. As protein: CASSWDSYNEQFF. The gene calls are TRBV6-5 and TRBJ2-1, with TRBD2 as a possible D gene (6 bases). Per the germline V gene, CDR1 is MNHEY and CDR2 is SVGAGI. The germline V and J ends were trimmed by 4 bases and 4 bases, with 8 bases remaining between them. The CDR3 has 13 amino acids.

This clone was seen a handful of times. The chain links TRBV6-4 to TRBJ2-3; TRBD2 agrees at 7 bases. V was clipped by 0 bases and J by 4 bases; unmatched bases: 7. CDR3 size: 16 residues. Germline-derived CDR1 and CDR2 are MRHNA and SNTAGT. CDR3 protein: CASSDSLSGGADTQYF. In nucleotides, the CDR3 is TGTGCCAGCAGTGACTCCTTGTCGGGGGGAGCAGATACGCAGTATTTT.

This clone was seen a few times. No DNA is shown, since the ends of the CDR3 on it are uncertain; the CDR3 is the one TCRdb lists. The J gene is TRBJ2-7, the V gene TRBV30; the table calls TRBD2, which could not be checked here. Germline loops: CDR1 GTSNPN, CDR2 SVGIG (reference sequence). The CDR3 sequence runs 15 residues, both termini included. This chain's CDR3 is CVWSVGSGALELLYF.

This clone has a handful of counts. The chain couples TRBV2 to TRBJ2-5; 8 positions match TRBD1. The closer fit of TRBJ2-7 to the DNA end suggests the J call may be wrong. From germline, CDR1 is SNHLY and CDR2 FYNNEI. This CDR3 spans 13 amino acids. CDR3 sequence: CASSLGQGYEQYF. CDR3 DNA sequence: TGTGCCAGCAGCCTCGGACAGGGCTACGAGCAGTACTTC.